The entry below gives a single T cell receptor beta chain sequence along with its context. The antigen is undetermined. Blood was obtained at the first hyperthyroidism diagnosis, which preceded any ophthalmopathy symptoms. PBMCs were derived from more than 8 ml fresh peripheral blood. CDR1 is LNHDA, CDR2 SQIVND, per germline (reference sequence). This CDR3 has 16 residues. V shed 7 bases and J 7 bases; nucleotides not matched to a gene: 8. RNA transcripts were the template for amplifying TCR beta CDR3 regions. The study used the HTBI primer set for a first-round RT-PCR of the TCR CDR3. TCRdb re-called the multiplex PCR reads through MiXCR, storing one row per CDR3 protein. The sample lists approximately 720,000 distinct CDR3 sequences; approximately 18% were seen once. This record belongs to a study of T cells in Graves' hyperthyroidism and ophthalmopathy. General study points: Separation of ophthalmopathy from stable hyperthyroidism was achieved by a 13 V-J model. In blood, most of the thyroid clonotypes expanded above 0.001 were also present.

The chain carries TRBV19 and TRBJ2-1; TRBD2 matches at 15 bases. Sequenced material: blood. This sequence originates from a woman aged 45-59 years with Graves' hyperthyroidism that later progressed to Graves' ophthalmopathy. The CDR3 DNA reads as TGTGCCAGTACGGGACTAGCGGGGGGAATTATGAATGAGCAGTTCTTC. It translates to CASTGLAGGIMNEQFF.